This T cell receptor beta chain comes out of a study of T cell responses to AZD1222 COVID-19 vaccine. Broader study findings: There were vaccine-associated CD4 TCRs across spike, dominant at 160-218 and 743-854.

Produced via immunoSEQ multiplex PCR; TCRdb's table is partial and in-frame only. Altogether 90,000 to 150,000 clones are present, roughly 90% being singletons, with the ten largest covering approximately 8.4%. As to this clone: The antigen remains undetermined.

Germline CDR1 reads SGHVS; CDR2 reads FNYEAQ. The CDR3 totals 16 residues. V lost 2 bases and J 3 bases, leaving 11 bases between the germline ends. This specimen was peripheral blood, taken on day 0 of AZD1222 vaccination. This clonotype was sampled from an adult in good health. The J gene is TRBJ1-6, the V gene TRBV7-6; D might be TRBD1 (6 bases). This CDR3 reads CASSLRTDYYNSPLHF. CDR3 bases: TGTGCCAGCAGCTTACGGACAGATTACTATAATTCACCCCTCCACTTT.